The 23 T cell receptor beta chains reported below all come from one sample, sequenced in a study of blood T cell repertoires in COVID-19. Produced via immunoSEQ multiplex PCR; TCRdb's table is partial and in-frame only. The data contain 150,000 to 200,000 clones, around 90% of them singletons. The sample was peripheral blood. The receptors were sampled from a man aged 35-49 years with acute or convalescent COVID-19.

The V and J genes are TRBV23-1 and TRBJ2-1; TRBD2 matches at 9 bases. TRBV23-1 is an ORF for which the function is uncertain. Unmatched junction bases numbered 9, after V lost 7 bases and J lost 5 bases. The CDR3 spans 15 residues. CDR3 amino acids: CASTLLAGTNNEQFF. The DNA for the CDR3 is TGCGCCAGCACCCTGCTAGCGGGGACAAACAATGAGCAGTTCTTC.

The V and J genes are TRBV6-2 or TRBV6-3 and TRBJ1-2; perhaps TRBD1 as D (5 bases). Germline values: CDR1 MNHEY, CDR2 SVGEGT. The CDR3 is 14 residues long. V dropped 4 bases and J dropped 7 bases, with 16 bases sitting between them. The CDR3 loop reads CASSSLGGVGGYTF. The CDR3 DNA reads TGTGCCAGCAGTTCCTTGGGAGGGGTCGGTGGCTACACCTTC.

J is TRBJ2-3 and V is TRBV5-1; TRBD2 agrees at 14 bases. V dropped 4 bases and J dropped 2; count of bases not matched to a gene: 3. The CDR3 loop spans 16 amino acids. Per the germline V gene, CDR1 is SGHRS and CDR2 is YFSETQ. In nucleotides, the CDR3 is TGCGCCAGCAGCCCGGGACTAGCGGGAGCCACAGATACGCAGTATTTT. Translated: CASSPGLAGATDTQYF. The variable domain in full, with the rest retrieved from reference TRBV5-1 and TRBJ2-3, is KAGVTQTPRYLIKTRGQQVTLSCSPISGHRSVSWYQQTPGQGLQFLFEYFSETQRNKGNFPGRFSGRQFSNSRSEMNVSTLELGDSALYLCASSPGLAGATDTQYFGPGTRLTVL.

The V call is TRBV30, the J call TRBJ1-2, with D perhaps TRBD1 (6 bases). The length of the CDR3 is 12 residues. V lost 2 bases, J lost 6 bases, and 10 bases lay in between. Per germline, CDR1 GTSNPN and CDR2 SVGIG (reference sequence). The CDR3 DNA follows: TGTGCCTGGAGTCCAGGACAGCATGGCTACACCTTC. The encoded protein is CAWSPGQHGYTF.

The chain employs TRBV18 and TRBJ1-3, with 12 bases identical to TRBD1. The CDR3 extends over 18 amino acids. Germline lookup yields CDR1 KGHSH and CDR2 LQKENI. V lost 1 base, J lost 0 bases, and 4 bases stayed unmatched. The CDR3 reads CASSPLGTGGRSGNTIYF. Here the CDR3 DNA reads TGTGCCAGCTCACCACTAGGGACAGGGGGCCGCTCTGGAAACACCATATATTTT.

The chain joins TRBV30 to TRBJ1-1; D is possibly TRBD1 (5 bases). CDR1 is GTSNPN, CDR2 SVGIG, per germline (reference sequence). Trimming left V 1 base short and J 6 bases short, with 9 bases between. This CDR3 has 12 amino acids. CDR3 nucleotide sequence: TGTGCCTGGAGTGGGGGGGGTGCTGAAGCTTTCTTT. This encodes CAWSGGGAEAFF.

V and J are TRBV30 and TRBJ2-3; unclear D gene. CDR1 is GTSNPN, CDR2 SVGIG, per germline (reference sequence). The CDR3 contains 12 residues. Trimming shortened V by 3 bases and J by 0 bases, and 4 bases separated the two germline ends. CDR3 DNA: TGTGCCTGGAGCGCGAGCACAGATACGCAGTATTTT. Its translation: CAWSASTDTQYF.

V gene TRBV6-5 combines with J gene TRBJ1-1, with a tentative D call TRBD1 (5 bases). The germline gives CDR1 MNHEY, CDR2 SVGAGI. V shed 0 bases and J shed 7 bases, with 12 bases lying between them. The CDR3 is made up of 14 amino acids. CDR3 sequence (DNA): TGTGCCAGCAGTTACTCTGCGGGAGGGGATGAAGCTTTCTTT. It is translated as CASSYSAGGDEAFF.

V gene TRBV7-6 combines with J gene TRBJ1-5, with 7 bases matching TRBD1. Per the germline V gene, CDR1 is SGHVS and CDR2 is FNYEAQ. This CDR3 spans 16 amino acids. With 1 base clipped from V and 2 bases from J, the junction kept 5 bases outside the gene matches. The CDR3 nucleotides are TGTGCCAGCAGCTTAGGGGCAGGGGGAGGCAATCAGCCCCAGCATTTT. It yields the protein CASSLGAGGGNQPQHF.

In this sample, this clone turned up once. This chain links TRBV19 with TRBJ1-2; maybe TRBD1 (5 bases). The CDR3 loop spans 17 amino acids. Germline CDR1 reads LNHDA; CDR2 reads SQIVND (reference sequence). V lost 6 bases and J 3 bases, leaving 23 bases between the germline ends. Here the CDR3 reads CASRGPGNPQEYYGYTF. CDR3 coding DNA: TGTGCCAGTAGAGGCCCAGGGAATCCACAGGAGTACTATGGCTACACCTTC.

The J gene is TRBJ1-4, the V gene TRBV5-6; 8 bases agree with TRBD1. Germline V gives CDR1 SGHDT, CDR2 YYEEEE. Germline trimming cut 2 bases from V and 4 bases from J; bases unmatched to any gene: 4. The CDR3 is made up of 15 amino acids. The CDR3 loop reads CASSFPTGDNEKLFF. DNA for the CDR3: TGTGCCAGCAGCTTCCCGACAGGGGATAATGAAAAACTGTTTTTT.

This clone was recorded once. The chain couples TRBV19 to TRBJ1-5, with a weak D call TRBD1 (6 bases). The germline V and J ends were trimmed by 4 bases and 9 bases, with 13 bases remaining between them. Germline lookup yields CDR1 LNHDA and CDR2 SQIVND (reference sequence). CDR3 length equals 13 residues. The CDR3 reads CASSTRQAGPQHF. CDR3 DNA: TGTGCCAGTAGTACAAGACAGGCTGGGCCCCAGCATTTT.

V is TRBV7-9 and J is TRBJ1-2; D perhaps matches TRBD1 (5 bases). The CDR3 has 15 residues. Germline CDR1 SEHNR, CDR2 FQNEAQ (reference sequence). The V end was cut by 2 bases, the J end by 0 bases, with 10 bases between. CDR3 nucleotides: TGTGCCAGCAGCTTACAGGGAGGGCCTAACTATGGCTACACCTTC. Its protein is CASSLQGGPNYGYTF.

This chain joins TRBV10-1 and TRBJ2-2, with unresolved D. The CDR3 length is 14 residues. CDR1 is WNHNN, CDR2 SYGVQD, per germline (reference sequence). Trimming left V 6 bases short and J 3 bases short, with 11 bases between. As DNA, the CDR3 is TGCGCCAGCAGACCGGCGCGGTACACCGGGGAGCTGTTTTTT. Translating gives CASRPARYTGELFF.

The V gene is TRBV11-2, the J gene TRBJ2-5; 9 bases fit TRBD2. This CDR3 region has 14 residues. With 7 bases clipped from V and 6 bases from J, the junction kept 9 bases outside the gene matches. Germline V gene lookup returns CDR1 SGHAT and CDR2 FQNNGV. This CDR3 is CASTRGGVEQTQYF. DNA for the CDR3: TGTGCCAGCACCCGCGGGGGGGTGGAACAGACCCAGTACTTC. Supplemented by reference TRBV11-2 and TRBJ2-5, the full variable domain reads EAGVAQSPRYKIIEKRQSVAFWCNPISGHATLYWYQQILGQGPKLLIQFQNNGVVDDSQLPKDRFSAERLKGVDSTLKIQPAKLEDSAVYLCASTRGGVEQTQYFGPGTRLLVL.

This clone was seen more than once but under ten times. J is TRBJ2-3 and V is TRBV6-4; D may be TRBD2 (6 bases). The CDR3 length is 14 residues. Germline V gene lookup returns CDR1 MRHNA and CDR2 SNTAGT. V lost 5 bases and J lost 2, with 11 bases in between. CDR3 region: CASSPAGPTDTQYF. The CDR3 DNA is TGTGCCAGCAGTCCGGCGGGACCCACAGATACGCAGTATTTT.

This chain links TRBV15 with TRBJ1-2, with 11 bases lining up with TRBD1. CDR1 LNHNV and CDR2 YYDKDF come from the germline V gene (reference sequence). The CDR3 runs 15 residues. J lost 1 base, V lost 6 bases, and 4 bases had no gene match. CDR3 region: CATRSGQGVNYGYTF. CDR3 coding DNA: TGTGCCACCAGGTCGGGACAGGGGGTTAACTATGGCTACACCTTC.

The V and J genes are TRBV24-1 and TRBJ2-1, with a weak D call TRBD2 (6 bases). The CDR3 runs 16 residues. Trimming left V 4 bases short and J 9 bases short, with 21 bases between. CDR1 and CDR2 from the germline V gene are KGHDR and SFDVKD. CDR3 nucleotides: TGTGCCACCAGTGACGTGACGGCGGGAAAGAGGGCTGAGCAGTTCTTC. It encodes CATSDVTAGKRAEQFF.

The V and J genes are TRBV6-2 or TRBV6-3 and TRBJ1-5, with TRBD1 as a possible D gene (5 bases). There are 14 residues in the CDR3. V was pared by 4 bases and J by 11 bases, with 18 bases between. CDR1 and CDR2 (germline): MNHEY, SVGEGT. The CDR3 coding sequence is TGTGCCAGCAGTTTACCCGGCAGGCGGGGGGCCCAGCATTTT. This translates into CASSLPGRRGAQHF.

The chain uses TRBV25-1 and TRBJ1-1; TRBD1 aligns across 7 bases. Germline-derived CDR1 and CDR2 are MGHDK and SYGVNS. V lost 3 bases to trimming and J lost 0 bases; unmatched junction nucleotides: 4. This CDR3 has 15 residues. The CDR3 protein is CASSDTGAMNTEAFF. CDR3 nucleotide sequence: TGTGCCAGCAGTGACACAGGGGCCATGAACACTGAAGCTTTCTTT.

This clone was observed once. The chain combines TRBV5-5 with TRBJ2-5, with 11 bases that match TRBD2. After removal of 4 bases from V and 4 bases from J, the junction contained 3 bases not matched to a gene. Germline values: CDR1 SGHKS, CDR2 YYEKEE (reference sequence). The CDR3 has 14 residues. DNA of the CDR3: TGTGCCAGCAGCCCCGGGACTAGCGGAGAGACCCAGTACTTC. This encodes CASSPGTSGETQYF.

This chain connects TRBV6-1 to TRBJ2-3, with a possible D match to TRBD1 (6 bases). V lost 2 bases to trimming and J lost 4 bases, with 10 bases between them. Per the germline V gene, CDR1 is MNHNS and CDR2 is SASEGT. This CDR3 has 14 amino acids. DNA for the CDR3: TGTGCCAGCAGTGAAACAGGGAAGTCAGATACGCAGTATTTT. This translates into CASSETGKSDTQYF.

The genes are TRBV27 and TRBJ1-4, with D maybe TRBD1 (6 bases). V lost 3 bases and J lost 5, with 7 bases in between. Germline V gives CDR1 MNHEY, CDR2 SMNVEV (reference sequence). CDR3 length: 13 amino acids. This CDR3 reads CASSFRGNEKLFF. The DNA for the CDR3 is TGTGCCAGCAGTTTTAGGGGGAATGAAAAACTGTTTTTT.